This TCR beta chain was identified during a study of blood T cell repertoires in COVID-19. On the study more broadly: Samples of COVID-19 (acute and convalescent) were obtained from the United States, Italy and Spain.

Measured with immunoSEQ multiplex PCR; TCRdb has only the in-frame clones, and not every one. The data hold approximately 190,000 clones, with roughly four fifths observed a single time. The V and J ends lost 7 bases and 4 bases respectively, with 14 bases between them. This CDR3 has 14 residues. Germline V gene sequence: CDR1 SGHTA, CDR2 FQGNSA. The TCR comes from a woman in her 70s with active or convalescent COVID-19. The gene calls are TRBV7-2 and TRBJ2-1, with a tentative D call TRBD2 (5 bases). The sample taken for sequencing was peripheral blood. The chain's CDR3 is CASTKPGGYNEQFF. CDR3 in DNA: TGTGCCAGCACCAAACCCGGCGGGTACAATGAGCAGTTCTTC.